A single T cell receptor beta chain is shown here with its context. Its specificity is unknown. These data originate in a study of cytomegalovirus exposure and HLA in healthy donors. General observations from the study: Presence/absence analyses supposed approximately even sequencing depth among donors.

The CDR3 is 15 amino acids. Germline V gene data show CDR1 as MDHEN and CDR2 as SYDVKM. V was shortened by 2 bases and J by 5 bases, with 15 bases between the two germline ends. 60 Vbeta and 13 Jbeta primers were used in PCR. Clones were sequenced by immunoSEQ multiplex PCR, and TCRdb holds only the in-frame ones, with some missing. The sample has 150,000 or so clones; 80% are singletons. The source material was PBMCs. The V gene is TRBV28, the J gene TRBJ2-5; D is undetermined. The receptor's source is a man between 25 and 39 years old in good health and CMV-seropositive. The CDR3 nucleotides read TGTGCCAGCAGTTTAAACGGCGGAATCTTTGAGACCCAGTACTTC. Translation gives CASSLNGGIFETQYF.